This T cell receptor (beta chain) was identified during a study of human T cells and chemical hapten exposure. In its sample, this clonotype was seen a few times. Time point: patch test 1, 2 weeks after DPC sensitization. Treatment: therapeutic diphenylcyclopropenone sensitization with weekly scalp DPC. Blood sampling preceded each patch test application. TCRdb passed the RACE reads through MiXCR, listing each CDR3 protein once. Counted here are some 200,000 distinct CDR3 sequences, 20% to 25% occurring once; the ten biggest clones make up over 6.5%. The CDR3 is 13 residues long. V lost 4 bases and J lost 6; bases outside the gene matches: 4. CDR1 DFQATT and CDR2 SNEGSKA come from the germline V gene (reference sequence).

The starting material was whole blood, obtained in connection with sensitization to the hapten diphenylcyclopropenone (DPC). V gene TRBV20-1 combines with J gene TRBJ2-1; 9 nucleotides line up with TRBD2. This clonotype was obtained from a woman aged 50 to 65 with alopecia areata. Some clones in this sample may be carry-over from other donors' samples. The CDR3: CSAIAGGSNEQFF. The CDR3 region has the DNA TGCAGTGCTATCGCGGGAGGGTCCAATGAGCAGTTCTTC.